These 3 T cell receptor beta chains originate from one sample sequenced in a study of blood T cell repertoires in COVID-19. Sequenced by immunoSEQ multiplex PCR; TCRdb stores in-frame clones only, minus some. The repertoire includes a few hundred thousand clones, roughly 85% of them detected once, and 1.5% to 2% sits in the top ten. The material sequenced was PBMCs or T cells enriched from blood (not recorded which). The receptors stem from a woman aged 45 to 65 who had recovered from COVID-19.

This chain joins TRBV5-1 and TRBJ1-4; 9 nucleotides agree with TRBD1. Germline loops: CDR1 SGHRS, CDR2 YFSETQ. V was pared by 4 bases and J by 7 bases, with 5 bases of the junction left unmatched. The CDR3 contains 14 residues. CDR3 sequence: CASSTTGGLEKLFF. Written as DNA, the CDR3 is TGCGCCAGCAGCACGACAGGGGGTCTTGAAAAACTGTTTTTT. The full variable domain, in which reference TRBV5-1 and TRBJ1-4 provide the parts outside the CDR3, is KAGVTQTPRYLIKTRGQQVTLSCSPISGHRSVSWYQQTPGQGLQFLFEYFSETQRNKGNFPGRFSGRQFSNSRSEMNVSTLELGDSALYLCASSTTGGLEKLFFGSGTQLSVL.

The sample holds a few counts of this clone. This chain joins TRBV6-6 and TRBJ1-2; D uncertain. CDR1 and CDR2 (germline): MNHNY, SVGAGI (reference sequence). The CDR3 runs 13 residues. Deletions cut 5 bases from V and 6 bases from J, with 13 bases between. Here the CDR3 reads CASSPKTEDGYTF. DNA for the CDR3: TGTGCCAGCAGTCCTAAGACGGAGGATGGCTACACCTTC.

This clone was counted once. CDR3 residues: CASSTPGQGVEAFF. The CDR3 coding sequence is TGTGCCAGCAGTACCCCGGGACAGGGGGTTGAGGCTTTCTTT. The genes are TRBV28 and TRBJ1-1, with TRBD1 matching over 11 bases. Germline CDR1 is MDHEN and CDR2 is SYDVKM. This CDR3 has 14 amino acids. V lost 5 bases and J lost 11; bases outside the gene matches: 10.